The 18 T cell receptor beta chains listed next were all sequenced from one sample in a study of blood T cells in healthy people across ages. The use of a sample-barcoded 5' primer and a J-beta primer mix characterized a second PCR of 7 to 11 cycles. Each CDR3 protein is one row after TCRdb ran MiXCR on the 5' RACE reads. The table records roughly 1,300,000 distinct CDR3 sequences, roughly 64% of them present only once. Input material: blood. The receptors shown here come from a man between 18 and 29 years old in good health.

The chain uses TRBV6-1 and TRBJ2-1, with 9 bases that match TRBD2. This CDR3 is 15 amino acids long. V lost 6 bases, J lost 8 bases, and 11 bases stayed unmatched. CDR1 is MNHNS, CDR2 SASEGT, per germline. The CDR3 nucleotides read TGTGCCAGCAGCGACAGCGCGGGGGGGCAGGATGAGCAGTTCTTC. Protein sequence: CASSDSAGGQDEQFF.

This clonotype was detected only a few times. This chain uses TRBV29-1 with TRBJ2-4, with D possibly TRBD2 on 7 matching bases. Judging by the DNA end, TRBJ2-7 fits better; the J call may be wrong. CDR3 size: 13 residues. Germline-derived CDR1 and CDR2 are SQVTM and ANQGSEA. This CDR3 reads CSVEEGGGFEQYF. In DNA form, the CDR3 reads TGCAGCGTTGAAGAAGGGGGAGGGTTCGAGCAGTACTTC.

Remarks on this clonotype: The germline gene is not matched at one end of the junction; a read error may be the cause. J is TRBJ2-1 and V is TRBV28; weak D call: TRBD1 (6 bases). There are 11 residues in the CDR3. Germline-derived CDR1 and CDR2 are MDHEN and SYDVKM. This chain's CDR3 is CTSSLGGEQFF. The CDR3, as DNA: TGTACCAGCAGTTTAGGGGGTGAGCAGTTCTTC.

This clonotype was detected a few times. J is TRBJ2-3 and V is TRBV28, with D perhaps matching TRBD2 (6 bases). From germline, CDR1 is MDHEN and CDR2 SYDVKM. There are 16 residues in the CDR3. V was pared by 1 base and J by 1 base, with 12 bases between. The CDR3 coding sequence is TGTGCCAGCAGTTTATTCCGACTAGTTGGCACAGATACGCAGTATTTT. Amino acid sequence: CASSLFRLVGTDTQYF.

A few counts support this clonotype. This chain links TRBV27 with TRBJ2-1; TRBD2 matches at 8 bases. Germline CDR1 and CDR2: MNHEY and SMNVEV (reference sequence). This CDR3 spans 15 amino acids. Trimming at V came to 6 bases and at J to 4 bases, leaving 8 bases not matched to a gene. For the CDR3, the DNA is TGTGCCAGCAGCCCCCGGGAGGGCTCTTACAATGAGCAGTTCTTC. Protein sequence: CASSPREGSYNEQFF.

This clonotype was seen more than once but under ten times. The gene calls are TRBV29-1 and TRBJ2-4; possibly TRBD1 or TRBD2 for D (5 bases each). V was shortened by 4 bases and J by 11 bases, with 12 bases between the two germline ends. Germline V gene lookup returns CDR1 SQVTM and CDR2 ANQGSEA. The CDR3 sequence is 11 residues long. The CDR3 spells CSVARDGLQYF. The CDR3 DNA is TGCAGCGTTGCCAGGGACGGCCTTCAGTACTTC.

V is TRBV7-9 and J is TRBJ1-5; TRBD1 aligns across 8 bases. CDR3 length: 16 residues. The V gene's germline CDR1 is SEHNR and CDR2 FQNEAQ (reference sequence). V shed 2 bases and J 4 bases; nucleotides not matched to a gene: 7. CDR3 in DNA: TGTGCCAGCAGCTTAAGTGGCCAGGGGGCGAATCAGCCCCAGCATTTT. It codes for CASSLSGQGANQPQHF.

The genes are TRBV25-1 and TRBJ1-2; a possible D gene is TRBD1 (6 bases). The CDR3 has 17 amino acids. Germline V gives CDR1 MGHDK, CDR2 SYGVNS. Between the trimmed V and J ends, which lost 8 bases and 8 bases, there was a span of 30 bases. The CDR3 DNA sequence: TGTGCCAGCCCGAAAGAACTACCCCCGACAGGCCTTTACGGCTACACCTTC. Its translation: CASPKELPPTGLYGYTF.

In this sample, this clonotype turned up once. The CDR3 protein is CASSLGGGLPRDTQYF. The CDR3 coding sequence is TGTGCCAGCAGCTTAGGGGGGGGACTACCGAGGGATACGCAGTATTTT. The chain combines TRBV7-2 with TRBJ2-3, with 7 bases lining up with TRBD2. V trimming: 1 base; J trimming: 6 bases; junction bases outside the gene matches: 10. The CDR3 covers 16 residues. Germline values: CDR1 SGHTA, CDR2 FQGNSA.

A remark on this clonotype: The germline gene is not matched at one end of the junction; a read error may be the cause. This rearrangement joins TRBV9 to TRBJ2-4, with D perhaps TRBD1 or TRBD2 (5 bases each). Per germline, CDR1 SGDLS and CDR2 YYNGEE. There are 14 residues in the CDR3. The CDR3 DNA reads as TGTGCCAGCAGCTCGAGAGGGGTACAAGAGACCCAGTACTTT. As protein: CASSSRGVQETQYF. Supplemented by reference TRBV9 and TRBJ2-4, the full variable domain reads DSGVTQTPKHLITATGQRVTLRCSPRSGDLSVYWYQQSLDQGLQFLIQYYNGEERAKGNILERFSAQQFPDLHSELNLSSLELGDSALYFCASSSRGVQETQYFGAGTRLSVL.

The chain joins TRBV15 to TRBJ2-1, with 12 bases aligning to TRBD2. This CDR3 is built from 17 residues. The J segment lost 7 bases and the V segment lost 0 bases, leaving 7 bases of the junction unmatched. CDR1 LNHNV and CDR2 YYDKDF come from the germline V gene (reference sequence). CDR3 amino acids: CATSRDRASGRGNEQFF. DNA of the CDR3: TGTGCCACCAGCAGAGATCGGGCTAGCGGGAGGGGAAATGAGCAGTTCTTC.

This clonotype was counted only a few times. This chain joins TRBV3-1 and TRBJ2-4, with 9 bases lining up with TRBD2. CDR3 length equals 14 residues. V was pared by 1 base and J by 8 bases, with 3 bases of the junction left unmatched. From germline, CDR1 is LGHDT and CDR2 YNNKEL (reference sequence). The CDR3 sequence: CASSQGGRAHIQYF. CDR3 DNA: TGTGCCAGCAGCCAAGGCGGGAGGGCACACATTCAGTACTTC. The variable domain in full, completed from reference TRBV3-1 and TRBJ2-4, reads DTAVSQTPKYLVTQMGNDKSIKCEQNLGHDTMYWYKQDSKKFLKIMFSYNNKELIINETVPNRFSPKSPDKAHLNLHINSLELGDSAVYFCASSQGGRAHIQYFGAGTRLSVL.

The rearrangement uses TRBV6-6 and TRBJ1-2; 9 bases agree with TRBD1. The CDR3 sequence is 12 residues long. The V segment lost 7 bases and the J segment 8 bases; nucleotides outside the gene matches: 5. Germline CDR1 MNHNY, CDR2 SVGAGI (reference sequence). Here the CDR3 reads CASNDRGWGYTF. The CDR3 coding sequence is TGTGCCAGCAACGACAGGGGGTGGGGCTACACCTTC.

The chain couples TRBV7-9 to TRBJ2-7; no clear D. Looked up from germline, CDR1 is SEHNR and CDR2 is FQNEAQ (reference sequence). The CDR3 runs 18 residues. V was cut by 5 bases and J by 0 bases, with 23 bases left in between. CDR3 nucleotide sequence: TGTGCCAGCAGCCCTCCGAAATCTCCGATGGGGTACTCCTACGAGCAGTACTTC. This gives the protein CASSPPKSPMGYSYEQYF.

This rearrangement joins TRBV9 to TRBJ1-2; 7 positions match TRBD1. This CDR3 region has 14 residues. With 2 bases clipped from V and 7 bases from J, the junction kept 8 bases outside the gene matches. Germline-derived CDR1 and CDR2 are SGDLS and YYNGEE. The CDR3 loop reads CASSVTETGFGYTF. The CDR3 DNA is TGTGCCAGCAGCGTTACCGAGACAGGGTTTGGCTACACCTTC. Full variable domain (remainder filled in from reference TRBV9 and TRBJ1-2): DSGVTQTPKHLITATGQRVTLRCSPRSGDLSVYWYQQSLDQGLQFLIQYYNGEERAKGNILERFSAQQFPDLHSELNLSSLELGDSALYFCASSVTETGFGYTFGSGTRLTVV.

V gene TRBV5-1 combines with J gene TRBJ2-1, with D perhaps given as TRBD1 or TRBD2 (6 bases each). CDR3 length equals 19 residues. Trimming stripped 4 bases from V and 2 bases from J, with 25 bases between. CDR1 SGHRS and CDR2 YFSETQ come from the germline V gene. The CDR3 here is CASSPMHPNEGGPYNEQFF. CDR3 DNA: TGCGCCAGCAGCCCAATGCACCCTAACGAAGGGGGGCCCTACAATGAGCAGTTCTTC.

This clonotype came up a few times. The chain has TRBV4-1 and TRBJ2-1; no clear D. From germline, CDR1 is MGHRA and CDR2 YSYEKL. The V gene lost 6 bases and the J gene lost 8 bases, with 8 bases spanning the gap. The CDR3 totals 11 residues. The CDR3 loop reads CASRGLHEQFF. In nucleotides, the CDR3 is TGCGCCAGCAGAGGTCTCCATGAGCAGTTCTTC.

The CDR3 sequence: CASSLAKGWGEQYF. CDR3 in DNA: TGTGCCAGCAGCTTAGCGAAGGGGTGGGGCGAGCAGTACTTC. The chain links TRBV7-6 to TRBJ2-5, with a tentative D call TRBD1 (5 bases). Gene TRBJ2-7 matches the end of the DNA better, so the J call may be wrong. The CDR3 covers 14 residues. Looked up from germline, CDR1 is SGHVS and CDR2 is FNYEAQ.